This T cell receptor (beta chain) is from a study of kidney transplant recipient with SARS-CoV-2 infection. One entry per CDR3 protein results from TCRdb running MiXCR on the reads. This table holds under 300,000 distinct CDR3 sequences, under 35% found once. This clonotype occurred many times. V was cut by 5 bases and J by 4 bases, with 17 bases left in between. This CDR3 is built from 15 residues. The chain joins TRBV12-3 or TRBV12-4 to TRBJ1-1; maybe TRBD1 (5 bases). This sample comprised a blood sample, obtained at baseline and on approximately day 120 from a kidney transplant recipient. This clonotype was obtained from a male patient in his thirties who had COVID-19 and was a kidney transplant recipient. The graft donor may account for some of the T cells. The CDR3 nucleotides are TGTGCCAGCAGTCCCCCGGGAGGGGTGGGCACTGAAGCTTTCTTT. Its protein product is CASSPPGGVGTEAFF.